This entry lists 3 T cell receptor beta chains sequenced from one sample in a study of cytomegalovirus exposure and HLA in healthy donors. In the PCR, 60 Vbeta and 13 Jbeta primers were used. Generated by immunoSEQ multiplex PCR, the TCRdb table keeps only in-frame clones and is missing some. The data contain about 140,000 clones, about 80% of them singletons. The sequenced sample consisted of PBMCs. These receptors all stem from a woman aged 60-75 years in good health and CMV-seropositive.

The chain is built from TRBV30 and TRBJ1-4; no clear D gene. Trimming left V 2 bases short and J 8 bases short, with 6 bases between. The CDR3 spans 11 residues. Germline CDR1 GTSNPN, CDR2 SVGIG (reference sequence). The CDR3 is CAWSREEKLFF. The DNA for the CDR3 is TGTGCCTGGAGTAGAGAGGAAAAACTGTTTTTT.

V usage is TRBV18 and J usage is TRBJ2-5; 7 bases map to TRBD1. The length of the CDR3 is 15 residues. V lost 3 bases and J lost 4; bases outside the gene matches: 8. Germline CDR1 KGHSH, CDR2 LQKENI. The CDR3 DNA reads TGTGCCAGCTCACCGAGACAGGGAGAAGGAGAGACCCAGTACTTC. It encodes CASSPRQGEGETQYF.

This clone was recorded once. J is TRBJ2-1 and V is TRBV2; no definite D call. Germline CDR1 is SNHLY and CDR2 is FYNNEI. The V end lost 6 bases, the J end lost 16 bases, and 16 bases lay between the germline ends. There are 11 residues in the CDR3. CDR3 nucleotides: TGTGCCAGCAGGGAGTTAGCCCTACTCTTCTTC. It codes for CASRELALLFF.